This T cell receptor (beta chain) was sequenced in a study of cytomegalovirus exposure and HLA in healthy donors. The assay was immunoSEQ multiplex PCR, and TCRdb's table has in-frame clones only and misses some. The sample shows 120,000 to 150,000 clones, almost 90% of them seen only once. The V end was cut by 6 bases, the J end by 6 bases, with 14 bases between. Germline V gene lookup returns CDR1 MDHEN and CDR2 SYDVKM. The CDR3 loop spans 14 amino acids. This sequence originates from a young woman in good health and CMV-seropositive. The chain uses TRBV28 and TRBJ1-4; no definite D call. The sample taken for sequencing was PBMCs. The CDR3 bases are TGTGCCAGCAGACAGCAGATCGGTTATGAAAAACTGTTTTTT. Its translation: CASRQQIGYEKLFF.